These T cell receptor beta chains were read from a single sample in a study of early T cells in non-severe SARS-CoV-2 infection. MiXCR was run by TCRdb on the 5' RACE reads, yielding one entry per CDR3 protein. The repertoire includes some 54,000 distinct CDR3 sequences, 8.5% to 10% of them detected once, and 8.6% sits in the top ten. Sequences were obtained from whole blood. The receptors stem from an adult who was a healthcare worker with PCR-confirmed SARS-CoV-2 infection or an uninfected control (not recorded which). CDR3s leave out the opening cysteine and the closing phenylalanine or tryptophan. A D gene is named only where the DNA matches it firmly.

TRBJ1-1	NA	10	TRBV29-1	SAKQGTAEAF
TRBJ2-2	NA	15	TRBV3-1	ASSQPRGGRSPGELF
TRBJ1-4	NA	12	TRBV12-3/TRBV12-4	ASSFGGLNEKLF
TRBJ2-7	TRBD2	11	TRBV4-3	ASSRTSGYEQY
TRBJ1-2	NA	11	TRBV10-3	AINPGPKKGYT
TRBJ2-5	NA	10	TRBV5-1	ASSLWGETQY
TRBJ1-1	NA	13	TRBV4-2	ASSHEGGVNTEAF
TRBJ2-7	TRBD2	15	TRBV6-1	ASSGSLGSGYSYEQY
TRBJ2-5	TRBD1	13	TRBV7-2	ASSPVGQVQETQY
TRBJ2-3	TRBD1	12	TRBV9	ASSGIQGADTQY
TRBJ2-5	NA	10	TRBV4-1	ASSPPAETQY
TRBJ1-4	NA	13	TRBV2	ASSLRGWSGEKLF
TRBJ1-3	TRBD1	15	TRBV11-2	ASSLHPTGGSGNTIY
TRBJ2-7	TRBD1	12	TRBV2	ASSIGGIAYEQY
TRBJ2-1	TRBD1	14	TRBV3-1	ASSQKPGQGTNEQF
TRBJ2-3	NA	11	TRBV12-3/TRBV12-4	ASSSTRGDTQY
TRBJ2-3	NA	10	TRBV29-1	SVADGTDTQY
TRBJ1-5	NA	11	TRBV29-1	SVAGDQSQPQH
TRBJ2-1	NA	13	TRBV11-3	ASSLILLSYNEQF
TRBJ2-7	NA	11	TRBV20-1	SASQESSYEQY
TRBJ1-1	NA	14	TRBV7-2	ASSLAAGGMNTEAF
TRBJ2-3	NA	14	TRBV12-3/TRBV12-4	ASSLALKDGTDTQY
TRBJ2-5	NA	19	TRBV7-2	ASSLRATGGVGAGGLETQY
TRBJ2-5	TRBD2	12	TRBV5-4	ASSLRTSGETQY
TRBJ2-3	TRBD2	16	TRBV7-2	ASSLASAGVIGTDTQY
TRBJ2-7	NA	11	TRBV7-2	ASSLRRAGEQY
TRBJ2-6	NA	15	TRBV30	AWSVIPRGAGANVLT
TRBJ1-1	NA	12	TRBV29-1	SVEGAGSNTEAF
TRBJ2-7	TRBD2	14	TRBV4-1	ASSQAPGLASYEQY
TRBJ2-5	NA	11	TRBV29-1	SVEFQRGETQY
TRBJ1-5	NA	12	TRBV12-3/TRBV12-4	ASSKGSSNQPQH
TRBJ2-1	TRBD2	15	TRBV29-1	SVDGLAGLQSYNEQF
TRBJ2-7	TRBD2	15	TRBV5-1	ASRQGAGTSGAYEQY
TRBJ1-5	TRBD1	10	TRBV20-1	SGSRGDQPQH
TRBJ2-1	TRBD2	11	TRBV20-1	SAPGLAGGEQF
TRBJ2-3	NA	13	TRBV12-3/TRBV12-4	ASSGPPVLGNTQY
TRBJ1-2	TRBD1	11	TRBV18	ASSQGQGYGYT
TRBJ2-4	NA	11	TRBV7-2	ASSLEARNIQY
TRBJ2-4	TRBD2	17	TRBV7-9	ASSHGLAGAILAKNIQY
TRBJ1-6	NA	11	TRBV6-1	ASSDDVLTPLH
TRBJ2-3	NA	11	TRBV5-6	ASSLGVKDTQY
TRBJ2-1	NA	13	TRBV9	ASSVLGDSYNEQF
TRBJ2-7	TRBD2	12	TRBV4-2	ASSQAPLAGDRY
TRBJ1-5	TRBD1	14	TRBV12-3/TRBV12-4	ASSPLDRGGNQPQH
TRBJ1-1	NA	11	TRBV10-1	ASSESGTPEAF
TRBJ2-7	TRBD2	10	TRBV13	ASSSTSGRVN